One and the same sample provided the 7 T cell receptor beta chains below, sequenced in a study of blood T cell repertoires in COVID-19. Profiling relied on immunoSEQ multiplex PCR, and the TCRdb table lists in-frame clones only, not all of them. The sample contains roughly 670,000 clones, over 80% of which appear only once. Sequencing used peripheral blood. The source of these receptors is a young woman with acute or convalescent COVID-19.

J is TRBJ2-2 and V is TRBV29-1; 11 bases align to TRBD2. Germline CDR1 and CDR2: SQVTM and ANQGSEA. J gave up 10 bases and V 5 bases, and 9 bases lay outside the gene matches. This CDR3 spans 14 amino acids. The CDR3 DNA follows: TGCAGCGTTCTTGGACTAGCGGGCCTCGCGGAGCTGTTTTTT. It codes for CSVLGLAGLAELFF.

The gene calls are TRBV2 and TRBJ2-5, with a possible D match to TRBD2 (5 bases). This CDR3 is 15 amino acids long. Per the germline V gene, CDR1 is SNHLY and CDR2 is FYNNEI. Trimming left V 4 bases short and J 0 bases short, with 12 bases between. CDR3 loop: CASSGLGSNQETQYF. The CDR3, as DNA: TGTGCCAGCAGTGGACTGGGGAGCAACCAAGAGACCCAGTACTTC.

The chain uses TRBV5-1 and TRBJ1-3; 8 nucleotides line up with TRBD1. Per germline, CDR1 SGHRS and CDR2 YFSETQ. The CDR3 runs to 15 residues. J lost 4 bases, V lost 3 bases, and 6 bases had no gene match. CDR3 coding DNA: TGCGCCAGCAGCTCCGACGGACAGGGAGGAAACACCATATATTTT. It codes for CASSSDGQGGNTIYF.

V is TRBV4-1 and J is TRBJ2-4; D uncertain. V was trimmed by 3 bases and J by 2 bases, leaving 11 bases between them. Germline CDR1 and CDR2: MGHRA and YSYEKL. This CDR3 is 15 amino acids long. CDR3 nucleotides: TGCGCCAGCAGCCAGCCCACAGCTACCAAAAACATTCAGTACTTC. Translated: CASSQPTATKNIQYF.

The chain uses TRBV27 and TRBJ2-7, with 8 bases lining up with TRBD1. There are 15 residues in the CDR3. Germline V gene sequence: CDR1 MNHEY, CDR2 SMNVEV (reference sequence). The V and J ends lost 3 bases and 2 bases, in that order; junction bases with no gene match: 6. The CDR3 protein is CASSFLGQGPYEQYF. The CDR3 DNA sequence: TGTGCCAGCAGTTTCCTCGGACAGGGCCCCTACGAGCAGTACTTC.

The genes are TRBV19 and TRBJ2-7, with 10 bases that match TRBD1. CDR3 length: 14 residues. Trimming cost V 3 bases and J 3 bases; bases outside gene matches: 2. Germline loops: CDR1 LNHDA, CDR2 SQIVND (reference sequence). CDR3 amino acids: CASSIGDRGYEQYF. DNA of the CDR3: TGTGCCAGTAGTATTGGGGACAGGGGCTACGAGCAGTACTTC.

There are a few counts of this clone. This chain uses TRBV4-1 with TRBJ1-4, with TRBD1 matching 7 bases. Looked up from germline, CDR1 is MGHRA and CDR2 is YSYEKL. The length of the CDR3 is 14 residues. V lost 3 bases to trimming and J lost 8 bases; unmatched junction nucleotides: 6. CDR3 DNA sequence: TGCGCCAGCAGCCACCCCGGGACAGCAGAAAAACTGTTTTTT. It codes for CASSHPGTAEKLFF.